This T cell receptor beta chain was retrieved from a study of response to subunit inactivated influenza vaccine (dated by TCRdb to the late 2010s). Regarding the research as a whole: Deep quantitative T cell receptor repertoire profiling was used in the study to track responses to a trivalent subunit inactivated influenza vaccine. What the authors observed across the whole study: The authors suggested that each seasonal influenza vaccination may recruit only a limited number of new T cells.

The CDR3, cysteine through phenylalanine, is 13 amino acids long. Only the CDR3 region is kept as DNA, spanning 39 bases read in frame from base 1. Cut back by 1 base and 7 bases, the V and J ends lie 11 bases apart. At least ten counts were recorded for this clonotype. The antigen it recognizes is unknown. No much larger clonotype is one base removed from it; base qualities were not supplied. Libraries were made using RT-PCR. The data were produced on an Illumina HiSeq 2500. TCRdb took the public reads, trimmed them with fastp at Q25, ran MiXCR for clone calling and kept in-frame beta chains. CDR3 protein duplicates are merged, each entry listing the most common genes and DNA. The sample records a few hundred thousand distinct CDR3 sequences, about 15% of which are singletons. More than 9.5% of the sample is in the top ten clones.

The clonotype was recovered from a man in his fifties or sixties who received an inactivated influenza vaccine. Donor details come from another sample of the same person, matched by shared clones. The chain uses TRBV12-3 or TRBV12-4 and TRBJ2-7, with the identity of the D gene unclear. The specimen was PBMCs from blood, collected about 13 days after vaccination. The nucleotide sequence is TGTGCCAGCAGTTTAGTCAGGCCTTGGGAGCAGTACTTC. This is translated as CASSLVRPWEQYF.